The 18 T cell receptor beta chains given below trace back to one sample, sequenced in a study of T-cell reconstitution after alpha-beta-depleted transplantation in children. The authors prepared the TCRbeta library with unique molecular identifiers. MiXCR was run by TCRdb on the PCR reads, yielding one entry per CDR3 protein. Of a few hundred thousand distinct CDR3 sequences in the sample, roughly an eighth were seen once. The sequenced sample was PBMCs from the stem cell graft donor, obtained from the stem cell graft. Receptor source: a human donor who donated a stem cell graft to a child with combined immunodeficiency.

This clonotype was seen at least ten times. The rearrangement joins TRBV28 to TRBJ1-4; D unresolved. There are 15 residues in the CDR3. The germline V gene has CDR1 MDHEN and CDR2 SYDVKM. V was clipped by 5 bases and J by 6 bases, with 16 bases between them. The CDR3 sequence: CASSPSAGPDEKLFF. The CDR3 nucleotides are TGTGCCAGCAGTCCAAGTGCCGGGCCGGATGAAAAACTGTTTTTT.

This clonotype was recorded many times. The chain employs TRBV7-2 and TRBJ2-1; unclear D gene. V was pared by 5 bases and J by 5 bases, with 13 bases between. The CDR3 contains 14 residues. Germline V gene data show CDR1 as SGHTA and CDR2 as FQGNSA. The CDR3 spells CASSRRGRDNEQFF. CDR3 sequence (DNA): TGTGCCAGCAGCCGACGAGGACGTGACAATGAGCAGTTCTTC.

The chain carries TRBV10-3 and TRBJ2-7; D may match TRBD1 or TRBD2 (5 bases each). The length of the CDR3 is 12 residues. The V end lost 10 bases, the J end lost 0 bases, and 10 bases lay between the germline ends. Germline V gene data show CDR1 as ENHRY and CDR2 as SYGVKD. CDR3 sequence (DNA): TGTGCCAGCCGGGACCCCTCCTACGAGCAGTACTTC. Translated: CASRDPSYEQYF.

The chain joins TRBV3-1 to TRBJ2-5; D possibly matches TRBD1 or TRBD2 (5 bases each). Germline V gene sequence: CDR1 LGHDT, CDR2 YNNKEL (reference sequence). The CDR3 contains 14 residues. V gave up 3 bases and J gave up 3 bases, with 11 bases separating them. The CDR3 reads CASSQGPTKETQYF. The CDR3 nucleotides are TGTGCCAGCAGCCAGGGACCGACAAAAGAGACCCAGTACTTC.

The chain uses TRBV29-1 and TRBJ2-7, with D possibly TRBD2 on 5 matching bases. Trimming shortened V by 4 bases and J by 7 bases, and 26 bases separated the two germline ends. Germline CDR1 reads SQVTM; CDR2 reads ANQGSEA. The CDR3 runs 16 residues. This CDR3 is CSVGPPGKRAAGEQYF. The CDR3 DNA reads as TGCAGCGTTGGCCCCCCGGGGAAGAGGGCCGCCGGGGAGCAGTACTTC.

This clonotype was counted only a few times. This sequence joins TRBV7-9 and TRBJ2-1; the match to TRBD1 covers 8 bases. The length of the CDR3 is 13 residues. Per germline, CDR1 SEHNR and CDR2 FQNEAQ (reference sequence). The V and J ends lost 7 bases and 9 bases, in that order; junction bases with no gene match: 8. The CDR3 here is CASTVDRVPEQFF. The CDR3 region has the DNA TGTGCCAGCACCGTGGACAGGGTACCTGAGCAGTTCTTC.

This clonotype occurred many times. The CDR3 here is CASSWSGPTDTQYF. The CDR3 coding sequence is TGTGCCAGCAGCTGGAGCGGCCCCACAGATACGCAGTATTTT. The chain links TRBV7-2 to TRBJ2-3; weak D call: TRBD2 (5 bases). The germline V gene has CDR1 SGHTA and CDR2 FQGNSA. Trimming shortened V by 4 bases and J by 2 bases, and 10 bases separated the two germline ends. The length of the CDR3 is 14 residues.

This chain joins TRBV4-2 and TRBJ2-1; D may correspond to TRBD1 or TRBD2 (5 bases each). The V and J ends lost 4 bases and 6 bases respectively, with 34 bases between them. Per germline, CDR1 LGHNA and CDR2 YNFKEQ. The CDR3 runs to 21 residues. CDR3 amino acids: CASSRTAMPRDVTLRGNEQFF. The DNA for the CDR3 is TGTGCCAGCAGCCGGACCGCTATGCCCCGGGATGTGACACTGAGGGGCAATGAGCAGTTCTTC.

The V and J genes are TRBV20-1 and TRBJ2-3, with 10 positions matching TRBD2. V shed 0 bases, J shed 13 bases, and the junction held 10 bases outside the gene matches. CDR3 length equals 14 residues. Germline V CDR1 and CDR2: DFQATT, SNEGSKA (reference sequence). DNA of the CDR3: TGCAGTGCTAGAGAAAACCTACTAGCGGGACGAGAGTATTTT. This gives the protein CSARENLLAGREYF.

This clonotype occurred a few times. The CDR3 DNA reads as TGTGCCAGCAGTATTCAGGGCTCCTACAATGAGCAGTTCTTC. Translation: CASSIQGSYNEQFF. The chain links TRBV6-4 to TRBJ2-1, with D perhaps matching TRBD1 (5 bases). Trimming took 5 bases from V and 0 from J, leaving 8 bases between them. The CDR3 has 14 amino acids. From germline, CDR1 is MRHNA and CDR2 SNTAGT.

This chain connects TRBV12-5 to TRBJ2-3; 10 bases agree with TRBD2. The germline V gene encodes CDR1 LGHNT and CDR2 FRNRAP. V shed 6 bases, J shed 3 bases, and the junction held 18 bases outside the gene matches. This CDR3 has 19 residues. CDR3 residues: CASGSQWGAGGPGTDTQYF. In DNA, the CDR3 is TGTGCTAGTGGCTCCCAGTGGGGAGCGGGAGGGCCCGGGACAGATACGCAGTATTTT.

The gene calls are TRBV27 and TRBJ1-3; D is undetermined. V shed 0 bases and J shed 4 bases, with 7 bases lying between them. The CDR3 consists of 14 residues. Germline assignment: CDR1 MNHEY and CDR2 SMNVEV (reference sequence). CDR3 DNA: TGTGCCAGCAGTTTATCGACCTGGGGAAACACCATATATTTT. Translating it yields CASSLSTWGNTIYF.

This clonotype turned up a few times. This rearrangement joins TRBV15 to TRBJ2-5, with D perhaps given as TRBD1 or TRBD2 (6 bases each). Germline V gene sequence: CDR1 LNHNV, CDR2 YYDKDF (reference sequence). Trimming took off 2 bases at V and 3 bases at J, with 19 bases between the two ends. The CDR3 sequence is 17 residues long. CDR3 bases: TGTGCCACCAGCAGAACGCGAGGGGGGTTACAGAAAGAGACCCAGTACTTC. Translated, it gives CATSRTRGGLQKETQYF.

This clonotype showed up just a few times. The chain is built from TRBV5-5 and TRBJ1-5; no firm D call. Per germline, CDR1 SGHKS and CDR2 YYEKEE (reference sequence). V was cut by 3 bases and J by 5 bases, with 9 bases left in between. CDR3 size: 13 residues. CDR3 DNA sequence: TGTGCCAGCAGCTCTCTGGGCGATCAGCCCCAGCATTTT. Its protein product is CASSSLGDQPQHF.

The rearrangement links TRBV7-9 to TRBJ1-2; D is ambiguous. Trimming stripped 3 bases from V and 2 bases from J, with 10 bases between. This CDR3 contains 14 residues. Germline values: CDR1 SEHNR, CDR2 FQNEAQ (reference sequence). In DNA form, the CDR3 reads TGTGCCAGCAGCTTTAACCAGGAGAACTATGGCTACACCTTC. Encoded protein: CASSFNQENYGYTF. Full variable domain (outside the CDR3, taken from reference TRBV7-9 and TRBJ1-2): DTGVSQNPRHKITKRGQNVTFRCDPISEHNRLYWYRQTLGQGPEFLTYFQNEAQLEKSRLLSDRFSAERPKGSFSTLEIQRTEQGDSAMYLCASSFNQENYGYTFGSGTRLTVV.

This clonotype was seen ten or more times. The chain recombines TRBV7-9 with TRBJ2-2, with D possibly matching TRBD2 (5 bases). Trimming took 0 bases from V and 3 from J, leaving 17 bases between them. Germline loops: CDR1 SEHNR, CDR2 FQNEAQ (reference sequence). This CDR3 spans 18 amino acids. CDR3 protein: CASSLASWVRTHTGELFF. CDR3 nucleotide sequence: TGTGCCAGCAGCTTAGCGTCGTGGGTGAGGACTCACACCGGGGAGCTGTTTTTT.

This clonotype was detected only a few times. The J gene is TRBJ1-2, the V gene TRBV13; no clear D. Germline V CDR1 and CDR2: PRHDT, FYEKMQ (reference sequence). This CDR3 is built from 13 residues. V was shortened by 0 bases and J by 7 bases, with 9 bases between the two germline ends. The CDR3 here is CASSLGDRFGYTF. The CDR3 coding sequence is TGTGCCAGCAGCTTAGGGGACCGTTTTGGCTACACCTTC.

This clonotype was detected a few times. The CDR3 is CASSLGARGQYEQYF. In DNA, the CDR3 is TGTGCCAGCAGCTTAGGAGCACGGGGACAGTACGAGCAGTACTTC. The chain joins TRBV7-2 to TRBJ2-7; 7 nucleotides match TRBD1. CDR3 length: 15 residues. Germline CDR1 and CDR2: SGHTA and FQGNSA. J gave up 4 bases and V 1 base, and 7 bases lay outside the gene matches.